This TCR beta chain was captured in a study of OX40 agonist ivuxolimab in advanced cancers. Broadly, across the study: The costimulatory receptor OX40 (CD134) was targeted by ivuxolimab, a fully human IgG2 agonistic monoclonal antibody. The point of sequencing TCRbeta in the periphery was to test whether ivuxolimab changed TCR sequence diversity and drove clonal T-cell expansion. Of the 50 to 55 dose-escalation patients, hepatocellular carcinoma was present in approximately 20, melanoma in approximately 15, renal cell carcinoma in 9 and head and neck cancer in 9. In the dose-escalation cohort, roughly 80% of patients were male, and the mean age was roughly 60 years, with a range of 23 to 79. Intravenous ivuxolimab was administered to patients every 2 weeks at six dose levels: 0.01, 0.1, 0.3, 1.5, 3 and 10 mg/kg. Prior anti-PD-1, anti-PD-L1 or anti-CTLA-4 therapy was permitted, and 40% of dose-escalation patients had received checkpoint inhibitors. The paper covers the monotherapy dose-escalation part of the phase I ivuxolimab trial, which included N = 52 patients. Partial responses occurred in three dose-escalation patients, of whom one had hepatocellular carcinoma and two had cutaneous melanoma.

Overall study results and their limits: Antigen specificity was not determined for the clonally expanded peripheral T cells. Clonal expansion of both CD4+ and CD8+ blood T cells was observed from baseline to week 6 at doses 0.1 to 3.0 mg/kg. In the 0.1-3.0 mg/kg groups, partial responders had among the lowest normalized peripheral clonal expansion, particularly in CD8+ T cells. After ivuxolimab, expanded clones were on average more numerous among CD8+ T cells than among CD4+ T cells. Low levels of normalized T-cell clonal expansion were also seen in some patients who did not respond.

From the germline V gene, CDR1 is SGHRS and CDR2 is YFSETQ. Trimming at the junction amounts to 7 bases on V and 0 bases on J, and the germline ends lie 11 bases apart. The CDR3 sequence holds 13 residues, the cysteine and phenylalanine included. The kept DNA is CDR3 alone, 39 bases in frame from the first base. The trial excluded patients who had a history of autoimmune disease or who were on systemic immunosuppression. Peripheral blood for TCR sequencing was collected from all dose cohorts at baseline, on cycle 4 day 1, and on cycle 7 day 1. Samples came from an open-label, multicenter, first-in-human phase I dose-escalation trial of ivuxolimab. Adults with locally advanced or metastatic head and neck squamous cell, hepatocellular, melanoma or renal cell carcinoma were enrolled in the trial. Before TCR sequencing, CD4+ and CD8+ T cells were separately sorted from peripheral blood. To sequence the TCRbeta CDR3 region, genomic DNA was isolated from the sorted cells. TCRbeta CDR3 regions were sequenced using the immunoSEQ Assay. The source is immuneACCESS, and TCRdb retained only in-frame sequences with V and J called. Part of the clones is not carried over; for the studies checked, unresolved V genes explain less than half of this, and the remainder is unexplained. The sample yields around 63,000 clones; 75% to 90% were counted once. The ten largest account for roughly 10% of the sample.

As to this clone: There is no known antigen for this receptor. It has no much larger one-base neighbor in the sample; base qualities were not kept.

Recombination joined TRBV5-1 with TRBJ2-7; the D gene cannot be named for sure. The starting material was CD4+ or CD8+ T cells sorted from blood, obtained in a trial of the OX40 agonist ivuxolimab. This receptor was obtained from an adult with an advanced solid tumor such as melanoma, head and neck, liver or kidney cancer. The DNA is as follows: TGCGCCAGCGCCGATCCTAGCTCCTACGAGCAGTACTTC. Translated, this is CASADPSSYEQYF.